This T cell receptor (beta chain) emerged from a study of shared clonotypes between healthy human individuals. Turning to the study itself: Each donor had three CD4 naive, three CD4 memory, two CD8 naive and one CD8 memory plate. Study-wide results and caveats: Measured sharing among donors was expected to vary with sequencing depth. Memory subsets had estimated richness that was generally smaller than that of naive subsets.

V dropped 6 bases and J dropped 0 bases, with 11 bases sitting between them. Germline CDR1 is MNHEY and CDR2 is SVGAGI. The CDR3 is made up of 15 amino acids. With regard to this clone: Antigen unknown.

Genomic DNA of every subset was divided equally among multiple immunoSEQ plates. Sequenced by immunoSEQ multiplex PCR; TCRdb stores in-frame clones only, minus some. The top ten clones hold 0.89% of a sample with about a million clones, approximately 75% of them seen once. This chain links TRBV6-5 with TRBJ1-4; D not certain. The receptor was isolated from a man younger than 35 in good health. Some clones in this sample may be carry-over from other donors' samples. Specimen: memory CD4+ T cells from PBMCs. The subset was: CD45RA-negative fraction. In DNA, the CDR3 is TGTGCCAGCAGCCGAGGGTGGGCAACTAATGAAAAACTGTTTTTT. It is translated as CASSRGWATNEKLFF.